The rows below give T cell receptor beta chains drawn from one sample of a study of shared clonotypes between healthy human individuals. Measured with immunoSEQ multiplex PCR; TCRdb has only the in-frame clones, and not every one. The sample lists approximately 640,000 clones, around 72% occurring once. Sequencing input: memory CD4+ T cells sorted from blood. The receptors derive from a woman in her twenties or thirties in good health. The CDR3 runs from the conserved cysteine through the conserved F or W. The order of the fields is D gene, clone size, V gene, J gene, CDR3 DNA, CDR3 protein. A D gene is named only where the DNA matches it firmly. The size of a clone is reported for some rows only, either as once, few or many, or as a class for expanded clones.

d_gene: .; abundance: once; v_gene: TRBV7-2; j_gene: TRBJ2-2; CDR3nt: TGTGCCAGCAGCACCAATGTTCTTACGAACACCGGGGAGCTGTTTTTT; CDR3aa: CASSTNVLTNTGELFF
d_gene: .; abundance: .; v_gene: TRBV29-1; j_gene: TRBJ1-2; CDR3nt: TGCAGCGTTGAACGGGGGACGAACTATGGCTACACCTTC; CDR3aa: CSVERGTNYGYTF
d_gene: .; abundance: few; v_gene: TRBV7-9; j_gene: TRBJ2-1; CDR3nt: TGTGCCAGCAGCCCGTTCGGGACTCAGAACAATGAGCAGTTCTTC; CDR3aa: CASSPFGTQNNEQFF
d_gene: .; abundance: .; v_gene: TRBV6-5; j_gene: TRBJ2-2; CDR3nt: TGTGCCAGCATTCGGGGTGGCCCGATGGCCGGGGAGCTGTTTTTT; CDR3aa: CASIRGGPMAGELFF
d_gene: .; abundance: .; v_gene: TRBV6-5; j_gene: TRBJ2-7; CDR3nt: TGTGCCAGCATTAATCAGGCGACCTACGAGCAGTACTTC; CDR3aa: CASINQATYEQYF
d_gene: TRBD1; abundance: .; v_gene: TRBV18; j_gene: TRBJ2-1; CDR3nt: TGTGCCAGCTCACCGGGACAGATGTCTGAGCAGTTCTTC; CDR3aa: CASSPGQMSEQFF
d_gene: TRBD1; abundance: .; v_gene: TRBV5-1; j_gene: TRBJ2-7; CDR3nt: TGCGCCAGCACACGTTTCCGACTCAAGGACAGGGCGGCTGGGGAGCAGTACTTC; CDR3aa: CASTRFRLKDRAAGEQYF
d_gene: .; abundance: once; v_gene: TRBV28; j_gene: TRBJ1-4; CDR3nt: TGTGCCAGCAGTGGTAATGAAAAACTGTTTTTT; CDR3aa: CASSGNEKLFF
d_gene: TRBD1; abundance: .; v_gene: TRBV5-4; j_gene: TRBJ1-1; CDR3nt: TGTGCCAGCAGCTTGGGGGACAGGAGGGTTACTGAAGCTTTCTTT; CDR3aa: CASSLGDRRVTEAFF
d_gene: .; abundance: .; v_gene: TRBV28; j_gene: TRBJ1-5; CDR3nt: TGTGCCAGCAGTTTACCCCACAGGGACGGCAATCAGCCCCAGCATTTT; CDR3aa: CASSLPHRDGNQPQHF
d_gene: .; abundance: .; v_gene: TRBV28; j_gene: TRBJ1-5; CDR3nt: TGTGCCTGGGGGGGGTATACCCTTTATAGCAATCAGCCCCAGCATTTT; CDR3aa: CAWGGYTLYSNQPQHF
d_gene: .; abundance: .; v_gene: TRBV5-6; j_gene: TRBJ1-2; CDR3nt: TGTGCCAGCAGCTTGGAAAGGGTCTATGGCTACACCTTC; CDR3aa: CASSLERVYGYTF
d_gene: .; abundance: .; v_gene: TRBV5-1; j_gene: TRBJ1-3; CDR3nt: TGCGCCAGCAGCTCGGGACCGGGGACCGCTGGAAACACCATATATTTT; CDR3aa: CASSSGPGTAGNTIYF
d_gene: .; abundance: .; v_gene: TRBV7-2; j_gene: TRBJ2-2; CDR3nt: TGTGCCAGCAGCGTCCAAGGGGCGACGAACACCGGGGAGCTGTTTTTT; CDR3aa: CASSVQGATNTGELFF
d_gene: .; abundance: .; v_gene: TRBV5-6; j_gene: TRBJ2-7; CDR3nt: TGTGCCAGCACCCAGGGCGTCGCCTACGAGCAGTACTTC; CDR3aa: CASTQGVAYEQYF
d_gene: TRBD2; abundance: .; v_gene: TRBV18; j_gene: TRBJ2-1; CDR3nt: TGTGCCAGCTCGCCGCGGGAGGGGGCGGGCTCCTACAATGAGCAGTTCTTC; CDR3aa: CASSPREGAGSYNEQFF
d_gene: .; abundance: .; v_gene: TRBV30; j_gene: TRBJ2-5; CDR3nt: TGTGCCTGGAGTGTACGGGCCTCCCAAGAGACCCAGTACTTC; CDR3aa: CAWSVRASQETQYF
d_gene: .; abundance: .; v_gene: TRBV21-1; j_gene: TRBJ2-1; CDR3nt: TGTGCCAGCAGCAAACATCAGGTGTTTTCCGGCCACAATGAGCAGTTCTTC; CDR3aa: CASSKHQVFSGHNEQFF
d_gene: TRBD2; abundance: few; v_gene: TRBV5-1; j_gene: TRBJ2-1; CDR3nt: TGCGCCAGCAGCTTGGATACTAGCGCCTACAATGAGCAGTTCTTC; CDR3aa: CASSLDTSAYNEQFF
d_gene: TRBD1; abundance: .; v_gene: TRBV19; j_gene: TRBJ1-2; CDR3nt: TGTGCCAGTAGGGACAGGACTTTCTATGGCTACACCTTC; CDR3aa: CASRDRTFYGYTF
d_gene: .; abundance: .; v_gene: TRBV28; j_gene: TRBJ2-6; CDR3nt: TGTGCCAGCAGCCTCCCCCAGACACCCTCTGGGGCCAACGTCCTGACTTTC; CDR3aa: CASSLPQTPSGANVLTF
d_gene: .; abundance: many; v_gene: TRBV5-6; j_gene: TRBJ2-1; CDR3nt: TGTGCCAGCAGCTTGTTGCCGGTAGCGCGGAATGAGCAGTTCTTC; CDR3aa: CASSLLPVARNEQFF
d_gene: .; abundance: .; v_gene: TRBV28; j_gene: TRBJ1-2; CDR3nt: TGTGCCAGCAGTAGCCCCGGGGCGCCTCCGGGACATGGCTACACCTTC; CDR3aa: CASSSPGAPPGHGYTF
d_gene: .; abundance: .; v_gene: TRBV11-3; j_gene: TRBJ2-1; CDR3nt: TGTGCCAGCAGCTTAGGAGGACCCTCATCCTACAATGAGCAGTTCTTC; CDR3aa: CASSLGGPSSYNEQFF
d_gene: .; abundance: .; v_gene: TRBV11-2; j_gene: TRBJ2-4; CDR3nt: TGTGCCAGCAGCTTGACTTTGCAAAACATTCAGTACTTC; CDR3aa: CASSLTLQNIQYF
d_gene: TRBD2; abundance: .; v_gene: TRBV28; j_gene: TRBJ2-3; CDR3nt: TGTGCCAGCGGTAGCGGGAGGGAAGTGGCGCAGTATTTT; CDR3aa: CASGSGREVAQYF
d_gene: .; abundance: .; v_gene: TRBV5-6; j_gene: TRBJ1-2; CDR3nt: TGTGCCAGCAGCTTGGGGCAGCCCATCTATGGCTACACCTTC; CDR3aa: CASSLGQPIYGYTF
d_gene: TRBD2; abundance: .; v_gene: TRBV19; j_gene: TRBJ2-2; CDR3nt: TGTGCCAGTAGTGGTCTAGCGGGAGGACCCGGGGAGCTGTTTTTT; CDR3aa: CASSGLAGGPGELFF
d_gene: .; abundance: .; v_gene: TRBV19; j_gene: TRBJ1-5; CDR3nt: TGTGCCAGTAGTCGCGAAACAGGGAAGATGATCGAGCAGCCCCAGCATTTT; CDR3aa: CASSRETGKMIEQPQHF
d_gene: .; abundance: .; v_gene: TRBV27; j_gene: TRBJ1-1; CDR3nt: TGTGCCAGCAGATCACTGGGTGTCGGGCTAGGTACTGAAGCTTTCTTT; CDR3aa: CASRSLGVGLGTEAFF